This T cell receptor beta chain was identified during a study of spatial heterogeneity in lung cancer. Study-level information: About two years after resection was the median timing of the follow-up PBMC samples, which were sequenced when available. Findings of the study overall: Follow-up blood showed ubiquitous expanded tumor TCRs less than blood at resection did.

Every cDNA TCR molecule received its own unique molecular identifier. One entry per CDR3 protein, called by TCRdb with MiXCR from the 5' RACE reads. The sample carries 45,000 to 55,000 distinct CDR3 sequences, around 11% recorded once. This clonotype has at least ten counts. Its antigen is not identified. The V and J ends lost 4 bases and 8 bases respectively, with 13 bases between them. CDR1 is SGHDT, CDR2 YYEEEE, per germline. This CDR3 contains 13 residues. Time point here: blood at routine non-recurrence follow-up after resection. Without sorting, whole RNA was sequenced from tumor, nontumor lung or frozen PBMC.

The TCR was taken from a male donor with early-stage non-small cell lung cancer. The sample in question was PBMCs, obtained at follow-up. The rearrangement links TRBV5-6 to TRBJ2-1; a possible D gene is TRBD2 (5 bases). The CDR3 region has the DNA TGTGCCAGCAGCCTACTTTTGAGGGATGAGCAGTTCTTC. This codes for CASSLLLRDEQFF.